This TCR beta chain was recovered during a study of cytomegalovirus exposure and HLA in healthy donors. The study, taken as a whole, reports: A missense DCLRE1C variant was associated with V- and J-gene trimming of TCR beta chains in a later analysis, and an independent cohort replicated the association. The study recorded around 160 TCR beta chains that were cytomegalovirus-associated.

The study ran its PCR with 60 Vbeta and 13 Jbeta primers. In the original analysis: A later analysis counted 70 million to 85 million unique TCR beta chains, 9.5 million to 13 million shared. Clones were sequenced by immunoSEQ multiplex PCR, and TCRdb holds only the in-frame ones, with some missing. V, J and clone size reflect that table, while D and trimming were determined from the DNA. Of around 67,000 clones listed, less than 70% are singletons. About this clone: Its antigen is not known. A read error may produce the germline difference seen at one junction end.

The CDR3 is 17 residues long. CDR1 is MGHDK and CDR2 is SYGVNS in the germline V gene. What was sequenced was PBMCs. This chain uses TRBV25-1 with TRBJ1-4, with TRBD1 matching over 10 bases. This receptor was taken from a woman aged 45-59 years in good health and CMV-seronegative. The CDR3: CDSSDKSGTGANEKLFF. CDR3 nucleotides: TGTGACAGCAGTGACAAGTCCGGGACAGGGGCTAATGAAAAACTGTTTTTT. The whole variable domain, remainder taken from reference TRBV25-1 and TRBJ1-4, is EADIYQTPRYLVIGTGKKITLECSQTMGHDKMYWYQQDPGMELHLIHYSYGVNSTEKGDLSSESTVSRIRTEHFPLTLESARPSHTSQYLCDSSDKSGTGANEKLFFGSGTQLSVL.